This record covers a single T cell receptor (beta chain). The antigen remains unidentified. Following a re-call of the 5' RACE reads, TCRdb has one entry per CDR3 protein and lacks DNA. This listing includes over 110,000 distinct CDR3 sequences. The data stem from a study of monozygotic twins with inflammatory bowel disease. Regarding the study as a whole: No distinction between different T cell subtypes was possible. Possibly because of limited power, concordant and discordant twins showed no difference in repertoire similarity.

CDR3 length: 14 amino acids. Per the germline V gene, CDR1 is SGHRS and CDR2 is YFSETQ. The rearrangement links TRBV5-1 to TRBJ1-5. The clonotype comes from a human donor with ulcerative colitis or Crohn's disease, or a healthy co-twin of an affected twin (not recorded which). Material for sequencing was blood. CDR3 residues: CASSLVGLDQPQHF.